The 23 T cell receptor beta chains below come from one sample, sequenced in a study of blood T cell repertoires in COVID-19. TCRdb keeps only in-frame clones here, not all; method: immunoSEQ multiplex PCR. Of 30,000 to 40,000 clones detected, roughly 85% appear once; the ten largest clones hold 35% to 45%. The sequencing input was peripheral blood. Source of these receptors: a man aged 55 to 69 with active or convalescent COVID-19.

The CDR3 protein is CASGSRGSGNTIYF. The CDR3, as DNA: TGTGCCAGCGGGAGCAGGGGAAGTGGAAACACCATATATTTT. This chain uses TRBV11-3 with TRBJ1-3, with D perhaps matching TRBD1 (6 bases). CDR1 is SGHNT and CDR2 is YENEEA in the germline V gene. Trimming removed 8 bases from V and 3 bases from J, with 14 bases in between. CDR3 size: 14 residues.

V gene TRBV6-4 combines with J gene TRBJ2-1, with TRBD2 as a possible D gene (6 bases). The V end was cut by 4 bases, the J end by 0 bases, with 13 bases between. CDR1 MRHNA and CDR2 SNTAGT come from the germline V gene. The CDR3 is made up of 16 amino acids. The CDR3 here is CASSGGTGSSYNEQFF. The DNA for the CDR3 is TGTGCCAGCAGTGGCGGGACTGGGAGCTCCTACAATGAGCAGTTCTTC.

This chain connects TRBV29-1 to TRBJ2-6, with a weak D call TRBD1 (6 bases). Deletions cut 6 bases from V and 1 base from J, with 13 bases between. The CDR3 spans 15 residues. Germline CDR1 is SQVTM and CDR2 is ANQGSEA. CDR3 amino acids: CSVGYRVSGANVLTF. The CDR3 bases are TGCAGCGTGGGGTACAGGGTGTCTGGGGCCAACGTCCTGACTTTC.

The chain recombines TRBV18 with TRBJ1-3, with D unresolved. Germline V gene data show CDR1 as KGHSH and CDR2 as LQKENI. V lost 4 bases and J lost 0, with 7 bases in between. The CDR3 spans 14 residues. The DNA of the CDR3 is TGTGCCAGCTCACGAGTCAACTCTGGAAACACCATATATTTT. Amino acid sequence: CASSRVNSGNTIYF.

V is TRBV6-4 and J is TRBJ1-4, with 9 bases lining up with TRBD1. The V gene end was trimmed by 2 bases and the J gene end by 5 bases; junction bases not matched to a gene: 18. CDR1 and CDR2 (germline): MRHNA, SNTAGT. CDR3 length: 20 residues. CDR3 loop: CASSDATGGRTGAKNEKLFF. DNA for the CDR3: TGTGCCAGCAGTGACGCCACCGGGGGTAGGACAGGGGCCAAAAATGAAAAACTGTTTTTT.

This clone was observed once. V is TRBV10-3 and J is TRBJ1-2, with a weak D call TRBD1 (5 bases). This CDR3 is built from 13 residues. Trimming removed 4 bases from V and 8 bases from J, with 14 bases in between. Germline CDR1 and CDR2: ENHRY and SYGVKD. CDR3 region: CAISGWGDEGYTF. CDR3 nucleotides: TGTGCCATCAGTGGATGGGGGGATGAAGGCTACACCTTC.

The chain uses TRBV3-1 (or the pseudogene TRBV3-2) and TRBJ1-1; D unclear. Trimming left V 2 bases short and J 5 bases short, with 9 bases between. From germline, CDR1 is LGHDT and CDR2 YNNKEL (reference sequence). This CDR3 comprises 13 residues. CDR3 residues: CASSQRGGTEAFF. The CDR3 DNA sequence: TGTGCCAGCAGCCAACGGGGTGGGACTGAAGCTTTCTTT.

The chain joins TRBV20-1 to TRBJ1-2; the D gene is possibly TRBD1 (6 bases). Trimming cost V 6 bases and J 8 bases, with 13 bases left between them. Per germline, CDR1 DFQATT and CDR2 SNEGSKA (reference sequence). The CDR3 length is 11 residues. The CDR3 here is CSAGQNNGYTF. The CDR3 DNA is TGCAGTGCCGGACAGAATAACGGCTACACCTTC.

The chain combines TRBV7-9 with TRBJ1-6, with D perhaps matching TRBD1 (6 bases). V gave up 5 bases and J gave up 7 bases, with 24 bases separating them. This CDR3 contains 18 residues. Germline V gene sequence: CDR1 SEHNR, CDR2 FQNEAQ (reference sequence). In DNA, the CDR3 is TGTGCCAGCAGCGCCGAGAGGTCAGGGGCGCTTTGGAATTCACCCCTCCACTTT. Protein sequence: CASSAERSGALWNSPLHF.

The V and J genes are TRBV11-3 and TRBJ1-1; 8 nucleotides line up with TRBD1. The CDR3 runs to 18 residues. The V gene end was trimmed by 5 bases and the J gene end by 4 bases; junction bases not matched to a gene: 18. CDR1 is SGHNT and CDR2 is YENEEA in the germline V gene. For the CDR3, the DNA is TGTGCCAGCAGCGCTCAAGGGACAGGCTGGGCCGTGGGCACTGAAGCTTTCTTT. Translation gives CASSAQGTGWAVGTEAFF.

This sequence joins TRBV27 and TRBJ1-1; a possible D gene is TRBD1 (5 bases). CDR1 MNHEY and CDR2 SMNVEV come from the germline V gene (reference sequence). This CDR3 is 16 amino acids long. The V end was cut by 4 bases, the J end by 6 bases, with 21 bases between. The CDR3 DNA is TGTGCCAGCAGTTCCGTGGCGACAGCAAAGTCTTCTGAAGCTTTCTTT. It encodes CASSSVATAKSSEAFF.

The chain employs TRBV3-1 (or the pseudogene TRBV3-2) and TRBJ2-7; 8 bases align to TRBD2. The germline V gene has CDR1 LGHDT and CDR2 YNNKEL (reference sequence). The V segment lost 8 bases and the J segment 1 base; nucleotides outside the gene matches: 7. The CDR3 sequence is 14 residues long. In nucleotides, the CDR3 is TGTGCCAGCTTAAGCGGGGGTTGTTCCTACGAGCAGTACGTC. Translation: CASLSGGCSYEQYV.

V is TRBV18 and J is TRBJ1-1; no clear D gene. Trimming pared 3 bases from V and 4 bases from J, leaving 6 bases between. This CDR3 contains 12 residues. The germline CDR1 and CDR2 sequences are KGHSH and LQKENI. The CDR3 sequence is CASSPVLTEAFF. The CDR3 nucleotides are TGTGCCAGCTCACCCGTACTCACTGAAGCTTTCTTT. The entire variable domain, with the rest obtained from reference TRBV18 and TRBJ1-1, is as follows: NAGVMQNPRHLVRRRGQEARLRCSPMKGHSHVYWYRQLPEEGLKFMVYLQKENIIDESGMPKERFSAEFPKEGPSILRIQQVVRGDSAAYFCASSPVLTEAFFGQGTRLTVV.

The CDR3: CASSFYGNTGELFF. CDR3 sequence (DNA): TGTGCCAGCAGCTTCTACGGGAACACCGGGGAGCTGTTTTTT. The genes are TRBV5-5 and TRBJ2-2; D is uncertain. Looked up from germline, CDR1 is SGHKS and CDR2 is YYEKEE (reference sequence). The CDR3 loop spans 14 amino acids. Trimming removed 2 bases at V and 1 base at J, with 6 bases between. Full variable domain (remainder filled in from reference TRBV5-5 and TRBJ2-2): DAGVTQSPTHLIKTRGQQVTLRCSPISGHKSVSWYQQVLGQGPQFIFQYYEKEERGRGNFPDRFSARQFPNYSSELNVNALLLGDSALYLCASSFYGNTGELFFGEGSRLTVL.

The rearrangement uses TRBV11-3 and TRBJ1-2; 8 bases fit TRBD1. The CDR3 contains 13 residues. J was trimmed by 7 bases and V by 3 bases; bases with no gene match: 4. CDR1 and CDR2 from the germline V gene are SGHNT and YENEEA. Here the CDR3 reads CASSFDRGGGYTF. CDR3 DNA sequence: TGTGCCAGCAGCTTCGACAGGGGTGGTGGCTACACCTTC.

CDR3 coding DNA: TGTGCCAGCAGCTACTACAGGGGCGAGCAGTACGTC. Protein sequence: CASSYYRGEQYV. V gene TRBV5-4 combines with J gene TRBJ2-7, with TRBD1 matching 7 bases. Unmatched junction bases numbered 3, after V lost 3 bases and J lost 6 bases. The CDR3 is made up of 12 amino acids. Looked up from germline, CDR1 is SGHNT and CDR2 is YYREEE (reference sequence).

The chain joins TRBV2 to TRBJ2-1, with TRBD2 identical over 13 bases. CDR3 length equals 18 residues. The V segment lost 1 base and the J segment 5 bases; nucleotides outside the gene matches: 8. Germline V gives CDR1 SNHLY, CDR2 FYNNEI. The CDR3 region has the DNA TGTGCCAGCAGTGAAGGACTAGCGGGAGGTCTCATCGACAATGAGCAGTTCTTC. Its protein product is CASSEGLAGGLIDNEQFF.

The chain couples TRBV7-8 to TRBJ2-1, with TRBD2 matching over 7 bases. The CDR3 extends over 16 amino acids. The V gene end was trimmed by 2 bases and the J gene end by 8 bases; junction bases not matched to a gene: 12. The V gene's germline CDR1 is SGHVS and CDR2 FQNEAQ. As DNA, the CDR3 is TGTGCCAGCAGCTTACTAGCGGTGTTTATGATGGATGAGCAGTTCTTC. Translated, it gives CASSLLAVFMMDEQFF.

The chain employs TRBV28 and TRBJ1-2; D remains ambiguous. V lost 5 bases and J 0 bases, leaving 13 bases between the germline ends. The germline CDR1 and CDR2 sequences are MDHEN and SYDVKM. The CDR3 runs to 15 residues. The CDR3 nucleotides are TGTGCCAGCAGTCAGGTGGCGGGAGCTAACTATGGCTACACCTTC. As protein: CASSQVAGANYGYTF.

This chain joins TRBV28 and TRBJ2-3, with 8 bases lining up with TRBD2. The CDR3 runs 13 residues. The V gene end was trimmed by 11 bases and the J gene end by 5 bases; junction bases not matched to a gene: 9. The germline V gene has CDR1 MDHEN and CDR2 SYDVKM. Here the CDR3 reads CAGGTGGEDTQYF. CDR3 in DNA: TGTGCCGGGGGTACCGGGGGGGAAGATACGCAGTATTTT.

The CDR3 loop is CASSQVLAGVAGELFF. CDR3 sequence (DNA): TGTGCCAGCAGCCAAGTCCTAGCGGGGGTTGCCGGGGAGCTGTTTTTT. The genes are TRBV3-1 (or the pseudogene TRBV3-2) and TRBJ2-2; 10 bases agree with TRBD2. This CDR3 comprises 16 residues. Germline V lookup: CDR1 LGHDT, CDR2 YNNKEL (reference sequence). Germline trimming cut 1 base from V and 6 bases from J; bases unmatched to any gene: 5.

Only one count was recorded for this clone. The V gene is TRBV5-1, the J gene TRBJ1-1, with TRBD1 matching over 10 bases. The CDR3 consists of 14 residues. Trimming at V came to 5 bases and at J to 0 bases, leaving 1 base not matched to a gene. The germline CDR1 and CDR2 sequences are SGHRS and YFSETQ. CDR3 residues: CASRGQGMNTEAFF. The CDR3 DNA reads TGCGCCAGCAGGGGACAGGGGATGAACACTGAAGCTTTCTTT.

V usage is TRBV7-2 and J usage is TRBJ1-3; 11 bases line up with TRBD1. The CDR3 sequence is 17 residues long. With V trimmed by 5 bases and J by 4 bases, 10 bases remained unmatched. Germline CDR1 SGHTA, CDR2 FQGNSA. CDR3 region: CASSTTSGTGGGNTIYF. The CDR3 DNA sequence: TGTGCCAGCAGCACAACATCCGGGACAGGGGGAGGAAACACCATATATTTT. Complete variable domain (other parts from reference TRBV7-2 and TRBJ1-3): GAGVSQSPSNKVTEKGKDVELRCDPISGHTALYWYRQSLGQGLEFLIYFQGNSAPDKSGLPSDRFSAERTGGSVSTLTIQRTQQEDSAVYLCASSTTSGTGGGNTIYFGEGSWLTVV.